These T cell receptor beta chains were read from a single sample in a study of cytomegalovirus exposure and HLA in healthy donors. Sequencing was performed with immunoSEQ multiplex PCR; in TCRdb, only in-frame clones are kept and a portion is missing. The sample has around 170,000 clones; 80% are singletons. Sequencing used PBMCs. The source of these receptors is a woman in her 50s in good health and CMV-seropositive. The CDR3 runs from the conserved cysteine through the conserved F or W. D genes are given only for firm matches. Expanded clones get a size class; other rows say once, few or many, or leave the size out.

abundance: -; d_gene: TRBD1; v_gene: TRBV10-3; j_gene: TRBJ2-1; CDR3nt: TGTGCCATCAGTGAGTCCCTAAAAACCGGGACAGGTCACAATGAGCAGTTCTTC; CDR3aa: CAISESLKTGTGHNEQFF
abundance: once; d_gene: TRBD1; v_gene: TRBV25-1; j_gene: TRBJ1-2; CDR3nt: TGTGCCAGCAGTGGGGTTTCCGGGACAGGGGGCGACTATGGCTACACCTTC; CDR3aa: CASSGVSGTGGDYGYTF
abundance: -; d_gene: -; v_gene: TRBV23-1; j_gene: TRBJ2-6; CDR3nt: TGCGCCAGCAGTCAATCGACCGGGTCTGGGGCCAACGTCCTGACTTTC; CDR3aa: CASSQSTGSGANVLTF
abundance: -; d_gene: -; v_gene: TRBV27; j_gene: TRBJ2-3; CDR3nt: TGTGCCAGCAGTTTAAGACGACTCGCCACAGATACGCAGTATTTT; CDR3aa: CASSLRRLATDTQYF
abundance: -; d_gene: -; v_gene: TRBV25-1; j_gene: TRBJ2-2; CDR3nt: TGTGCCAGCAGTGAATACAGAACCGGGGAGCTGTTTTTT; CDR3aa: CASSEYRTGELFF
abundance: once; d_gene: -; v_gene: TRBV15; j_gene: TRBJ1-1; CDR3nt: TGTGCCACCAGCAGAGATAATAAGCAGGACAGCCTCACTGAAGCTTTCTTT; CDR3aa: CATSRDNKQDSLTEAFF
abundance: -; d_gene: -; v_gene: TRBV19; j_gene: TRBJ1-4; CDR3nt: TGTGCCAGTAGTACGCGCGGGGGACCCAATGAAAAACTGTTTTTT; CDR3aa: CASSTRGGPNEKLFF
abundance: few; d_gene: -; v_gene: TRBV7-2; j_gene: TRBJ2-3; CDR3nt: TGTGCCAGCAGCTTAAATAGGGGGGACAGCCAGTATTTT; CDR3aa: CASSLNRGDSQYF
abundance: once; d_gene: -; v_gene: TRBV2; j_gene: TRBJ2-2; CDR3nt: TGTGCCAGCAGTGAACAGCAAGGACTTACCGGGGAGCTGTTTTTT; CDR3aa: CASSEQQGLTGELFF
abundance: -; d_gene: -; v_gene: TRBV5-4; j_gene: TRBJ2-1; CDR3nt: TGTGCCAGCAGACTTCGGGATGAGCAGTTCTTC; CDR3aa: CASRLRDEQFF
abundance: -; d_gene: -; v_gene: TRBV18; j_gene: TRBJ1-1; CDR3nt: TGTGCCAGCTGTACGACAGAGAACACTGAAGCTTTCTTT; CDR3aa: CASCTTENTEAFF
abundance: -; d_gene: TRBD2; v_gene: TRBV19; j_gene: TRBJ2-1; CDR3nt: TGTGCCAGTAGTCCCCCCCGGGTAGCGGGAGGCTATGAGCAGTTCTTC; CDR3aa: CASSPPRVAGGYEQFF
abundance: -; d_gene: -; v_gene: TRBV6-5; j_gene: TRBJ1-1; CDR3nt: TGTGCCAGCAGTTACGGGCAGAACACTGAAGCTTTCTTT; CDR3aa: CASSYGQNTEAFF
abundance: -; d_gene: -; v_gene: TRBV30; j_gene: TRBJ1-2; CDR3nt: TGTGCCTGGAGTGTGAGACAGAACTATGGCTACACCTTC; CDR3aa: CAWSVRQNYGYTF
abundance: -; d_gene: TRBD1; v_gene: TRBV5-1; j_gene: TRBJ2-7; CDR3nt: TGCGCCAGCAGCCGGGGACAGGGCGCCTACGAGCAGTACTTC; CDR3aa: CASSRGQGAYEQYF
abundance: few; d_gene: -; v_gene: TRBV9; j_gene: TRBJ2-7; CDR3nt: TGTGCCAGCAGCCCCCGGGGGGCCGTACCCTCCTACGAGCAGTACTTC; CDR3aa: CASSPRGAVPSYEQYF
abundance: few; d_gene: TRBD1; v_gene: TRBV27; j_gene: TRBJ2-7; CDR3nt: TGTGCCAGCAGTCTGGGACAGGGAGCCTACGAACAGTACTTC; CDR3aa: CASSLGQGAYEQYF
abundance: -; d_gene: TRBD1; v_gene: TRBV28; j_gene: TRBJ2-7; CDR3nt: TGTGCCAGCAGTTCGCGACAGGGAAGCGAGCAGTACTTC; CDR3aa: CASSSRQGSEQYF
abundance: -; d_gene: -; v_gene: TRBV4-1; j_gene: TRBJ1-1; CDR3nt: TGCGCCAGCAGCCAAGATCGAGCCGCGCCCGCGGAAGCTTTCTTT; CDR3aa: CASSQDRAAPAEAFF
abundance: -; d_gene: TRBD1; v_gene: TRBV18; j_gene: TRBJ2-7; CDR3nt: TGTGCCAGCTCACCCCTCCCGACAGGGTATGGCTACGAGCAGTACTTC; CDR3aa: CASSPLPTGYGYEQYF
abundance: -; d_gene: TRBD1; v_gene: TRBV9; j_gene: TRBJ2-2; CDR3nt: TGTGCCAGCAGCGTGACAGGGGGCCCCGGGGAGCTGTTTTTT; CDR3aa: CASSVTGGPGELFF
abundance: once; d_gene: TRBD1; v_gene: TRBV13; j_gene: TRBJ2-7; CDR3nt: TGTGCCAGCAGCAGGACAGGAGACCCTACCTACGAGCAGTACTTC; CDR3aa: CASSRTGDPTYEQYF
abundance: -; d_gene: -; v_gene: TRBV5-1; j_gene: TRBJ2-7; CDR3nt: TGCGCCAGCAGCTCGGGGTCGTTTACGCTTGGCGAGCAGTACTTC; CDR3aa: CASSSGSFTLGEQYF
abundance: -; d_gene: -; v_gene: TRBV11-3; j_gene: TRBJ2-2; CDR3nt: TGTGCCAGCAGCTTAGCCCGTAACACCGGGGAGCTGTTTTTT; CDR3aa: CASSLARNTGELFF